The clone carrying this TCR beta chain has a handful of counts. A Seattle source enrolled patients during active infection and followed them longitudinally. The sample comes from a study of blood T cell repertoires in COVID-19. Study background: The United States, Italy and Spain supplied acute and convalescent COVID-19 samples. From T cells, B-cell-depleted T cells, or PBMCs came the material, which was cDNA or gDNA.

Original processing notes: Estimates of nucleated cell counts were drawn from the amplification of reference gene primers. TCRdb keeps only in-frame clones here, not all; method: immunoSEQ multiplex PCR. That table gives V, J and clone size, and the DNA gave D and trimming. The sample includes a few hundred thousand clones, approximately 87% of them seen just once. The sequence derives from a woman in her twenties or thirties with COVID-19, enrolled during active disease. Sequencing was performed on peripheral blood.

The CDR3 sequence: CASSEQGNWQPQHF. The CDR3, as DNA: TGTGCCAGCAGCGAGCAGGGAAATTGGCAGCCCCAGCATTTT. The chain joins TRBV5-5 to TRBJ1-5; a weak D match, TRBD1 (5 bases). V was clipped by 4 bases and J by 7 bases, with 15 bases between them. The germline V gene encodes CDR1 SGHKS and CDR2 YYEKEE (reference sequence). This CDR3 is 14 amino acids long.